This T cell receptor (beta chain) originates from a study of technical replicates of blood from several donors. V was trimmed by 3 bases and J by 5 bases, leaving 10 bases between them. Per the germline V gene, CDR1 is GTSNPN and CDR2 is SVGIG (reference sequence). The CDR3 sequence is 12 residues long. Profiling relied on immunoSEQ multiplex PCR, and the TCRdb table lists in-frame clones only, not all of them. The table has 65,000 to 95,000 clones, approximately 94% seen once. The sequence came from a human donor in good health. The genes are TRBV30 and TRBJ2-5; unclear D gene. Sample: T cells isolated from PBMCs. The CDR3 sequence: CAWSEVSETQYF. CDR3 bases: TGTGCCTGGAGCGAGGTCTCGGAGACCCAGTACTTC.